This T cell receptor (beta chain) is drawn from a study of liver allograft versus peripheral blood T cells (dated by TCRdb to the early 2020s). A note on the overall study: T cell receptor repertoires present within transplanted livers were compared with repertoires in the peripheral blood of liver transplant recipients.

CDR1 is given as MNHEY and CDR2 as SVGAGI, both from the germline V gene. The CDR3 starts with the cysteine, ends with the phenylalanine, and has 14 residues. Only CDR3 DNA remains: 42 bases, in frame from the first base. Trimming takes 8 bases from V and 4 bases from J, and the germline ends sit 15 bases apart. This clonotype is regarded as medium-sized (0.01 to 0.1%). Its antigen has not been determined. Base qualities were left out, and no much larger clone turns up one base away. Summary of the overall study and its limitations: T cell receptor repertoires inside liver allografts were reported to differ from those detected in peripheral blood.

Sequencing relied on an Illumina MiSeq. TCRdb passed the public sequencing reads through fastp at Q25 and MiXCR, retaining productive beta sequences. Rows are combined by CDR3 protein, so each entry shows the most common genes and DNA. Counted in this sample were some 10,000 distinct CDR3 sequences; 18% of them appeared once. In total, the top ten clones hold roughly 1.1% of the sample. The chain couples TRBV6-5 to TRBJ1-3, with no confident D gene call. The receptor comes from a human patient who had a liver transplant. The graft donor may be the source of some T cells after a transplant. Read as DNA, the sequence is TGTGCCAGCGCTCCAAGGAGGGCGGGAAACACCATATATTTT. Translated, this is CASAPRRAGNTIYF.